Below are 29 T cell receptor beta chains sequenced from a single sample in a study of CD8 T cells in ankylosing spondylitis. TCRdb recomputed calls from the 5' RACE reads with MiXCR, one row per CDR3 protein. Among approximately 100,000 distinct CDR3 sequences listed, around 24% were seen once. The sample was synovial fluid, either unsorted or a sorted T cell fraction (not recorded which). All receptors come from a male donor with ankylosing spondylitis.

This clonotype turned up a few times. This chain links TRBV5-4 with TRBJ2-7; D possibly corresponds to TRBD2 (5 bases). Trimming cost V 3 bases and J 6 bases, with 7 bases left between them. CDR1 SGHNT and CDR2 YYREEE come from the germline V gene (reference sequence). The CDR3 has 11 amino acids. DNA for the CDR3: TGTGCCAGCAGCTCCCGGGGCGAGCAGTACTTC. This codes for CASSSRGEQYF.

Many counts were recorded for this clonotype. The rearrangement uses TRBV25-1 and TRBJ1-4, with D perhaps TRBD1 (6 bases). V gave up 4 bases and J gave up 6 bases, with 18 bases separating them. This CDR3 comprises 16 residues. In germline, CDR1 is MGHDK, CDR2 SYGVNS. CDR3 DNA: TGTGCCAGCAGTGTCTGGGGGGCAGGGTGGGATGAAAAACTGTTTTTT. This gives the protein CASSVWGAGWDEKLFF.

The chain combines TRBV20-1 with TRBJ2-1, with TRBD2 matching over 9 bases. Germline V CDR1 and CDR2: DFQATT, SNEGSKA (reference sequence). The CDR3 totals 13 residues. The J segment lost 7 bases and the V segment lost 3 bases, leaving 4 bases of the junction unmatched. The CDR3 protein is CSASGGRGNEQFF. For the CDR3, the DNA is TGCAGTGCTAGCGGCGGGAGGGGGAATGAGCAGTTCTTC.

The V call is TRBV6-1, the J call TRBJ2-7; 10 nucleotides align to TRBD1. This CDR3 has 17 residues. Germline CDR1 is MNHNS and CDR2 is SASEGT. Unmatched junction bases numbered 7, after V lost 2 bases and J lost 0 bases. The CDR3 spells CASSEKVGQGTSYEQYV. CDR3 sequence (DNA): TGTGCCAGCAGTGAAAAAGTGGGACAGGGGACCTCCTACGAGCAGTACGTC.

V is TRBV7-2 and J is TRBJ1-1, with D hard to call. This CDR3 region has 13 residues. The V end lost 5 bases, the J end lost 4 bases, and 11 bases lay between the germline ends. Germline V CDR1 and CDR2: SGHTA, FQGNSA. CDR3 region: CASSTPLGTEAFF. In DNA form, the CDR3 reads TGTGCCAGCAGCACCCCTTTGGGCACTGAAGCTTTCTTT.

As DNA, the CDR3 is TGTGCCAGCAGCGTAGGCCCTAGCGGGAGTGACGGGGAGCTGTTTTTT. Translating gives CASSVGPSGSDGELFF. This chain joins TRBV9 and TRBJ2-2, with 10 bases fitting TRBD2. The J segment lost 7 bases and the V segment lost 0 bases, leaving 6 bases of the junction unmatched. This CDR3 spans 16 amino acids. The germline V gene encodes CDR1 SGDLS and CDR2 YYNGEE.

This clonotype was observed at least ten times. The chain links TRBV5-1 to TRBJ2-5; 10 nucleotides line up with TRBD1. The V segment lost 4 bases and the J segment 4 bases; nucleotides outside the gene matches: 4. Germline-derived CDR1 and CDR2 are SGHRS and YFSETQ. This CDR3 has 14 amino acids. The CDR3 reads CASSPGTGVETQYF. DNA of the CDR3: TGCGCCAGCAGCCCCGGGACAGGGGTAGAGACCCAGTACTTC.

This clonotype has at least ten counts. The J gene is TRBJ2-1, the V gene TRBV29-1; D gene ambiguous. This CDR3 contains 10 residues. Germline V gene data show CDR1 as SQVTM and CDR2 as ANQGSEA. The V end was cut by 4 bases, the J end by 5 bases, with 3 bases between. CDR3 in DNA: TGCAGCGTTGGCAACAATGAGCAGTTCTTC. This gives the protein CSVGNNEQFF.

The J gene is TRBJ1-5, the V gene TRBV5-1, with 7 positions matching TRBD1. Germline V lookup: CDR1 SGHRS, CDR2 YFSETQ. Losses at the gene ends were 4 bases for V and 2 bases for J; bases not matched to a gene: 9. The length of the CDR3 is 16 residues. The CDR3 region is CASSPGGGGGNQPQHF. The CDR3 DNA reads TGCGCCAGCAGCCCGGGGGGAGGGGGCGGCAATCAGCCCCAGCATTTT.

This clonotype has just a few counts. This chain uses TRBV3-1 with TRBJ2-2; D not certain. V lost 5 bases and J 8 bases, leaving 9 bases between the germline ends. There are 12 residues in the CDR3. The germline V gene encodes CDR1 LGHDT and CDR2 YNNKEL (reference sequence). DNA for the CDR3: TGTGCCAGCAGCAGTTCCCAAGGGGAGCTGTTTTTT. It specifies CASSSSQGELFF.

The rearrangement links TRBV24-1 to TRBJ2-7; no firm D call. Looked up from germline, CDR1 is KGHDR and CDR2 is SFDVKD. The V gene lost 4 bases and the J gene lost 2 bases, with 2 bases spanning the gap. CDR3 length: 11 residues. The CDR3 region has the DNA TGTGCCACCAGTGAGACCTACGAGCAGTACTTC. It translates to CATSETYEQYF.

The rearrangement links TRBV7-2 to TRBJ2-7; no firm D call. Trimming took off 5 bases at V and 3 bases at J, with 14 bases between the two ends. The length of the CDR3 is 14 residues. CDR1 and CDR2 (germline): SGHTA, FQGNSA. The CDR3 nucleotides read TGTGCCAGCAGCGTCAGTCAGAGTTTCTACGAGCAGTACGTC. This codes for CASSVSQSFYEQYV.

A few counts support this clonotype. The V gene is TRBV24-1, the J gene TRBJ2-7; D uncertain. The CDR3 is made up of 12 amino acids. Trimming took off 1 base at V and 8 bases at J, with 8 bases between the two ends. In germline, CDR1 is KGHDR, CDR2 SFDVKD. The CDR3 sequence is CATSDFRLQQYF. DNA of the CDR3: TGTGCCACCAGTGATTTCCGGTTACAGCAGTACTTC.

V is TRBV20-1 and J is TRBJ1-1; perhaps TRBD1 as D (6 bases). The CDR3 length is 16 residues. Trimming left V 0 bases short and J 1 base short, with 15 bases between. CDR1 DFQATT and CDR2 SNEGSKA come from the germline V gene (reference sequence). CDR3 bases: TGCAGTGCTAGAGATCCCAGGGAACAGGGGAACACTGAAGCTTTCTTT. As protein: CSARDPREQGNTEAFF.

This clonotype was picked up one time. The rearrangement joins TRBV2 to TRBJ1-5; TRBD1 is a possible D gene (5 bases). This CDR3 is 15 amino acids long. Germline V CDR1 and CDR2: SNHLY, FYNNEI. V was cut by 6 bases and J by 5 bases, with 17 bases left in between. CDR3 sequence reads: CASRTIRGNHQPQHF. The CDR3 DNA follows: TGTGCCAGCAGAACCATTCGGGGGAATCATCAGCCCCAGCATTTT.

The rearrangement links TRBV7-2 to TRBJ2-7; no definite D call. Deletions cut 5 bases from V and 3 bases from J, with 14 bases between. The length of the CDR3 is 14 residues. The germline gives CDR1 SGHTA, CDR2 FQGNSA. The CDR3 protein is CASSKTRTDYEQYF. CDR3 coding DNA: TGTGCCAGCAGCAAGACACGGACGGACTACGAGCAGTACTTC. The whole variable domain, filled in from reference TRBV7-2 and TRBJ2-7, reads GAGVSQSPSNKVTEKGKDVELRCDPISGHTALYWYRQSLGQGLEFLIYFQGNSAPDKSGLPSDRFSAERTGGSVSTLTIQRTQQEDSAVYLCASSKTRTDYEQYFGPGTRLTVT.

This clonotype was observed a handful of times. The chain has TRBV2 and TRBJ2-3, with D perhaps TRBD1 (6 bases). The CDR3 consists of 13 residues. Trimming shortened V by 6 bases and J by 6 bases, and 13 bases separated the two germline ends. Germline V gene lookup returns CDR1 SNHLY and CDR2 FYNNEI. In DNA form, the CDR3 reads TGTGCCAGCAGCGCCCAGGGGCGGGATACGCAGTATTTT. As protein: CASSAQGRDTQYF.

This clonotype turned up a few times. This chain connects TRBV5-1 to TRBJ2-3, with D possibly TRBD1 on 6 matching bases. Per germline, CDR1 SGHRS and CDR2 YFSETQ. This CDR3 region has 15 residues. Trimming stripped 4 bases from V and 0 bases from J, with 12 bases between. DNA of the CDR3: TGCGCCAGCAGCCTCAGGGGAGAGAGCACAGATACGCAGTATTTT. Residues: CASSLRGESTDTQYF.

This clonotype occurred a few times. The chain couples TRBV7-2 to TRBJ2-3, with 10 bases identical to TRBD2. This CDR3 is 15 amino acids long. V lost 4 bases to trimming and J lost 5 bases; unmatched junction nucleotides: 6. Germline V CDR1 and CDR2: SGHTA, FQGNSA. CDR3 region: CASSSSGRAIDTQYF. The CDR3 DNA reads as TGTGCCAGCAGCTCGAGCGGGAGGGCCATAGATACGCAGTATTTT.

This clonotype came up many times. The gene calls are TRBV10-1 and TRBJ2-2, with 9 bases fitting TRBD1. The germline gives CDR1 WNHNN, CDR2 SYGVQD (reference sequence). The length of the CDR3 is 15 residues. Trimming at V came to 11 bases and at J to 6 bases, leaving 13 bases not matched to a gene. CDR3 in amino acids: CAAGEQGARAGELFF. In DNA form, the CDR3 reads TGCGCCGCCGGCGAACAGGGGGCACGCGCCGGGGAGCTGTTTTTT.

This clonotype occurred a few times. V is TRBV21-1 and J is TRBJ2-5; no check of the table's D call, TRBD1, against the DNA was made. TRBV21-1 is designated a pseudogene. The CDR3 contains 15 residues. CDR3 sequence: CASRRNRDKRETQYF. The CDR3 coding sequence is TGTGCCAGCAGACGCAACCGGGACAAAAGGGAGACCCAGTACTTC.

This chain uses TRBV3-1 with TRBJ2-3; TRBD2 aligns across 7 bases. V lost 4 bases, J lost 2 bases, and 3 bases stayed unmatched. Per germline, CDR1 LGHDT and CDR2 YNNKEL (reference sequence). This CDR3 region has 14 residues. CDR3 DNA sequence: TGTGCCAGCAGCCGGGCGGGAGTCACAGATACGCAGTATTTT. Protein product: CASSRAGVTDTQYF.

CDR3 coding DNA: TGTGCCACCAGTGACACTGGACAGGGCGGAGAGACCCAGTACTTC. Protein: CATSDTGQGGETQYF. V is TRBV24-1 and J is TRBJ2-5; 8 bases match TRBD1. The CDR3 has 15 amino acids. CDR1 KGHDR and CDR2 SFDVKD come from the germline V gene. Losses at the gene ends were 4 bases for V and 4 bases for J; bases not matched to a gene: 7.

The rearrangement links TRBV5-1 to TRBJ2-3, with D hard to call. Germline loops: CDR1 SGHRS, CDR2 YFSETQ. Trimming shortened V by 3 bases and J by 5 bases, and 4 bases separated the two germline ends. This CDR3 is built from 11 residues. The CDR3 reads CASSSLDTQYF. CDR3 nucleotides: TGCGCCAGCAGCTCGTTAGATACGCAGTATTTT.

The table lists this clonotype with many counts. The chain couples TRBV10-1 to TRBJ2-2, with 14 bases fitting TRBD2. With 3 bases clipped from V and 1 base from J, the junction kept 4 bases outside the gene matches. The CDR3 is made up of 18 amino acids. Germline V CDR1 and CDR2: WNHNN, SYGVQD (reference sequence). The chain's CDR3 is CASSEPGLAGGNTGELFF. As DNA, the CDR3 is TGCGCCAGCAGTGAACCCGGACTAGCGGGAGGGAACACCGGGGAGCTGTTTTTT.

The sample holds a few counts of this clonotype. The chain combines TRBV20-1 with TRBJ2-1; D is ambiguous. The V end lost 5 bases, the J end lost 10 bases, and 9 bases lay between the germline ends. This CDR3 is 10 amino acids long. Germline V gene sequence: CDR1 DFQATT, CDR2 SNEGSKA (reference sequence). This CDR3 is CSAVRIEQFF. CDR3 sequence (DNA): TGCAGTGCTGTTCGGATAGAGCAGTTCTTC.

A few counts support this clonotype. CDR3 nucleotides: TGCGCCAGCAGCTTACGGACAGGGGGAAGCTACAATGAGCAGTTCTTC. It is translated as CASSLRTGGSYNEQFF. V is TRBV5-1 and J is TRBJ2-1, with TRBD1 identical over 10 bases. CDR1 and CDR2 (germline): SGHRS, YFSETQ. This CDR3 comprises 16 residues. V was clipped by 2 bases and J by 3 bases; unmatched bases: 5.

In its sample, this clonotype was seen a few times. The V and J genes are TRBV19 and TRBJ2-7; TRBD2 is a possible D gene (5 bases). Trimming left V 5 bases short and J 3 bases short, with 8 bases between. From germline, CDR1 is LNHDA and CDR2 SQIVND (reference sequence). CDR3 length: 12 amino acids. This CDR3 reads CASSQRGYEQYF. As DNA, the CDR3 is TGTGCCAGTAGTCAACGGGGCTACGAGCAGTACTTC.

This clonotype was seen repeatedly, ten times or more. The chain links TRBV6-6 to TRBJ1-5; D remains ambiguous. This CDR3 region has 12 residues. Per germline, CDR1 MNHNY and CDR2 SVGAGI (reference sequence). The ends were cut back, 2 bases at V and 5 bases at J, with 4 bases in the middle. The CDR3 nucleotides read TGTGCCAGCAGTTACAGGGATCAGCCCCAGCATTTT. Its protein is CASSYRDQPQHF.